The TCR beta chain under discussion was sequenced for a study of CD8 T cells in Susac syndrome. Study details: The sequenced Susac syndrome patients included over 5 who had clinically active disease and about 8 who were in remission.

A note on this clonotype: Antigen unknown.

The authors reverse transcribed roughly 0.5 to 1 ug RNA with random hexamers. It was immunoSEQ multiplex PCR that amplified TCR beta CDR3 across 54 Vbeta and 13 Jbeta. In TCRdb, the immunoSEQ multiplex PCR reads were re-called with MiXCR into one record per CDR3 protein. The repertoire holds around 53,000 distinct CDR3 sequences, with approximately 95% as singletons. Trimming took off 1 base at V and 3 bases at J, with 13 bases between the two ends. The germline gives CDR1 MGHRA, CDR2 YSYEKL. The CDR3 totals 15 residues. Overall study results and limits: By the study's own acknowledgment, its TCR sequencing and HLA analysis included relatively few individuals.

Sequenced: CD8+ T cells from PBMCs. This receptor was obtained from a human donor with Susac syndrome. The chain links TRBV4-1 to TRBJ2-7, with a weak D call TRBD1 (6 bases). In nucleotides, the CDR3 is TGCGCCAGCAGCCAAGGGCCAGGGGCGCTCTACGAGCAGTACTTC. Translation gives CASSQGPGALYEQYF.